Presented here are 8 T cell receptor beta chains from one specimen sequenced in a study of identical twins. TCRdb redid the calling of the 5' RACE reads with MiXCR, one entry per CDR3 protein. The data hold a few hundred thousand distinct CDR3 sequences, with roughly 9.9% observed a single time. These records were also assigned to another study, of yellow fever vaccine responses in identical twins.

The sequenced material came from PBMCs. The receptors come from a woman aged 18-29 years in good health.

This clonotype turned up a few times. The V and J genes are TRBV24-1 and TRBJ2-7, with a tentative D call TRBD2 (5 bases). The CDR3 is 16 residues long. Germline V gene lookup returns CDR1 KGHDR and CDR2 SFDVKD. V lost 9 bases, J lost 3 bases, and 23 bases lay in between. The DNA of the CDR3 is TGTGCCACCCCAGGAATACACAAAGGCGGGTGCTACGAGCAGTACTTC. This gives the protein CATPGIHKGGCYEQYF.

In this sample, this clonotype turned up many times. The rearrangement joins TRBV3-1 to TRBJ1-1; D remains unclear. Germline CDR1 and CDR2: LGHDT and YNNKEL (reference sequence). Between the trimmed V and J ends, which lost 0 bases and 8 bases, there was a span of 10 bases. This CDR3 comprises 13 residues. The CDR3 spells CASSQDPNREAFF. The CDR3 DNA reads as TGTGCCAGCAGCCAAGACCCGAACCGGGAAGCTTTCTTT.

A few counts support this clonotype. Here the CDR3 DNA reads TGCGCCAGCAGCCAAGTAGGAAGTCGGAATCAGCCCCAGCATTTT. Its protein product is CASSQVGSRNQPQHF. The chain joins TRBV4-1 to TRBJ1-5; D not certain. Trimming pared 1 base from V and 4 bases from J, leaving 11 bases between. Germline CDR1 reads MGHRA; CDR2 reads YSYEKL. The CDR3 has 15 residues.

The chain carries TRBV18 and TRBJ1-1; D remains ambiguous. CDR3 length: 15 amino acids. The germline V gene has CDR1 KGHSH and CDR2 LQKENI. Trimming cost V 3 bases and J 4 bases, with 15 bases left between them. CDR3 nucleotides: TGTGCCAGCTCACCCAAGACTTTTAAGGGCACTGAAGCTTTCTTT. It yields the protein CASSPKTFKGTEAFF.

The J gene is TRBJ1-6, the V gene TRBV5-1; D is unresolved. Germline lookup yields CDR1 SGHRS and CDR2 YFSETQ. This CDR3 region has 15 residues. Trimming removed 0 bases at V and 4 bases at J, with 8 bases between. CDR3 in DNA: TGCGCCAGCAGCTTGGCCGAGGGTTATAATTCACCCCTCCACTTT. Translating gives CASSLAEGYNSPLHF. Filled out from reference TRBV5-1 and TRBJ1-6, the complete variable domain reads KAGVTQTPRYLIKTRGQQVTLSCSPISGHRSVSWYQQTPGQGLQFLFEYFSETQRNKGNFPGRFSGRQFSNSRSEMNVSTLELGDSALYLCASSLAEGYNSPLHFGNGTRLTVT.

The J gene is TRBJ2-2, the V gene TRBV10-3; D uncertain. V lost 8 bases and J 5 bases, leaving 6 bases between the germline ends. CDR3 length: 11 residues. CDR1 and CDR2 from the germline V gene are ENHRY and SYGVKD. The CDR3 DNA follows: TGTGCCATCGGGGTTACCGGGGAGCTGTTTTTT. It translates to CAIGVTGELFF.

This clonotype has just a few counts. The CDR3 sequence is CSVPRDGTNYGYTF. DNA of the CDR3: TGCAGCGTTCCCCGGGACGGAACTAACTATGGCTACACCTTC. This chain links TRBV29-1 with TRBJ1-2; maybe TRBD1 (5 bases). CDR3 length equals 14 residues. V shed 5 bases and J shed 0 bases, with 13 bases lying between them. Germline V gene data show CDR1 as SQVTM and CDR2 as ANQGSEA. Drawing the rest from reference TRBV29-1 and TRBJ1-2, the complete variable domain is SAVISQKPSRDICQRGTSLTIQCQVDSQVTMMFWYRQQPGQSLTLIATANQGSEATYESGFVIDKFPISRPNLTFSTLTVSNMSPEDSSIYLCSVPRDGTNYGYTFGSGTRLTVV.

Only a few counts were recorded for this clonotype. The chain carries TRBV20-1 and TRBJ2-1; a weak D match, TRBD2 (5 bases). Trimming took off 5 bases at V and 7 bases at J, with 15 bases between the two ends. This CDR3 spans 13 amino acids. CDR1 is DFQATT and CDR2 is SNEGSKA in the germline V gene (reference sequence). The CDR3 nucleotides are TGCAGTGCTCGACGGGATCAGAGAAATGAGCAGTTCTTC. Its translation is CSARRDQRNEQFF.